Each of the 30 T cell receptor beta chains below was sequenced from the same sample in a study of cytomegalovirus exposure and HLA in healthy donors. The data were produced by immunoSEQ multiplex PCR, yet TCRdb's version contains in-frame clones alone and is incomplete. The sample has 150,000 or so clones, about 88% seen once. The sequencing sample was made of PBMCs. All receptors derive from a woman between 18 and 29 years old in good health and CMV-seronegative.

The chain uses TRBV4-1 and TRBJ1-1; D is uncertain. Trimming stripped 1 base from V and 2 bases from J, with 8 bases between. Per the germline V gene, CDR1 is MGHRA and CDR2 is YSYEKL. CDR3 length: 14 amino acids. The CDR3 DNA is TGCGCCAGCAGCCAAGCTGCGGGAAACACTGAAGCTTTCTTT. This translates into CASSQAAGNTEAFF.

The chain recombines TRBV7-2 with TRBJ2-5; TRBD2 aligns across 7 bases. The CDR3 has 15 amino acids. J lost 2 bases, V lost 3 bases, and 6 bases had no gene match. Germline values: CDR1 SGHTA, CDR2 FQGNSA. Here the CDR3 DNA reads TGTGCCAGCAGCTTCAGCGGGGTCCTTCAAGAGACCCAGTACTTC. This gives the protein CASSFSGVLQETQYF.

The chain has TRBV19 and TRBJ1-4; TRBD1 aligns across 8 bases. Germline V lookup: CDR1 LNHDA, CDR2 SQIVND (reference sequence). There are 17 residues in the CDR3. J gave up 4 bases and V 6 bases, and 13 bases lay outside the gene matches. The CDR3 is CASRTIEGTGRNEKLFF. In DNA form, the CDR3 reads TGTGCCAGTAGGACGATTGAGGGGACAGGACGTAATGAAAAACTGTTTTTT. Based on the CDR3 plus reference TRBV19 and TRBJ1-4, the full variable domain is DGGITQSPKYLFRKEGQNVTLSCEQNLNHDAMYWYRQDPGQGLRLIYYSQIVNDFQKGDIAEGYSVSREKKESFPLTVTSAQKNPTAFYLCASRTIEGTGRNEKLFFGSGTQLSVL.

The CDR3 loop is CASSLAGSGTANQPQHF. CDR3 coding DNA: TGCGCCAGCAGCCTAGCGGGGTCCGGGACCGCCAATCAGCCCCAGCATTTT. The chain couples TRBV4-1 to TRBJ1-5; a weak D match, TRBD1 (5 bases). The CDR3 is 17 amino acids. V was shortened by 4 bases and J by 3 bases, with 19 bases between the two germline ends. Germline assignment: CDR1 MGHRA and CDR2 YSYEKL.

This clone showed up just once. The chain has TRBV27 and TRBJ1-2; the match to TRBD1 covers 7 bases. The J segment lost 4 bases and the V segment lost 3 bases, leaving 8 bases of the junction unmatched. CDR3 size: 15 residues. CDR1 and CDR2 (germline): MNHEY, SMNVEV (reference sequence). The CDR3 loop reads CASSFVNRGLYGYTF. In nucleotides, the CDR3 is TGTGCCAGCAGTTTCGTAAACAGGGGTCTCTATGGCTACACCTTC.

The rearrangement joins TRBV9 to TRBJ2-2, with D tentatively TRBD2 (5 bases). CDR3 length: 20 residues. From germline, CDR1 is SGDLS and CDR2 YYNGEE. Trimming shortened V by 4 bases and J by 4 bases, and 29 bases separated the two germline ends. CDR3 coding DNA: TGTGCCAGCAGCTCGTCCGATTACGGGGTCCCCCCGGCCGCCACCGGGGAGCTGTTTTTT. Its protein is CASSSSDYGVPPAATGELFF.

This clone was observed once. The CDR3 nucleotides read TGCGCCAGCAGTTCAGGAGCGGCCGGGGTAGAGACCCAGTACTTC. It codes for CASSSGAAGVETQYF. The chain is built from TRBV10-1 and TRBJ2-5; D is perhaps TRBD2 (5 bases). Germline lookup yields CDR1 WNHNN and CDR2 SYGVQD (reference sequence). CDR3 length: 15 residues. V was trimmed by 5 bases and J by 4 bases, leaving 17 bases between them.

The gene calls are TRBV6-1 and TRBJ1-6; 7 bases are a match to TRBD1. From germline, CDR1 is MNHNS and CDR2 SASEGT. Germline trimming cut 7 bases from V and 5 bases from J; bases unmatched to any gene: 2. The CDR3 extends over 13 amino acids. CDR3 region: CASTTGDNSPLHF. Here the CDR3 DNA reads TGTGCCAGCACCACAGGGGATAATTCACCCCTCCACTTT.

The chain is built from TRBV9 and TRBJ1-2; tentative D call: TRBD1 (6 bases). Germline CDR1 and CDR2: SGDLS and YYNGEE. This CDR3 comprises 14 residues. The V gene lost 0 bases and the J gene lost 7 bases, with 13 bases spanning the gap. The CDR3 DNA reads as TGTGCCAGCAGCGTAGACTTGGGGGCCCGTGGCTACACCTTC. Protein: CASSVDLGARGYTF.

The chain links TRBV5-5 to TRBJ1-1; D may be TRBD1 (5 bases). CDR3 length: 14 amino acids. CDR1 is SGHKS and CDR2 is YYEKEE in the germline V gene (reference sequence). V was shortened by 4 bases and J by 0 bases, with 10 bases between the two germline ends. CDR3 residues: CASSTGHLNTEAFF. The CDR3 region has the DNA TGTGCCAGCAGCACAGGACACTTGAACACTGAAGCTTTCTTT.

This clone showed up just a few times. V and J are TRBV2 and TRBJ1-5, with D possibly TRBD1 on 5 matching bases. The germline V gene encodes CDR1 SNHLY and CDR2 FYNNEI. V dropped 0 bases and J dropped 7 bases, with 13 bases sitting between them. The CDR3 loop spans 15 amino acids. Here the CDR3 reads CASSEARRGRQPQHF. CDR3 nucleotides: TGTGCCAGCAGTGAAGCGCGGAGGGGCCGGCAGCCCCAGCATTTT.

This chain links TRBV5-1 with TRBJ2-1; weak D call: TRBD1 (6 bases). Per the germline V gene, CDR1 is SGHRS and CDR2 is YFSETQ. This CDR3 has 16 amino acids. Trimming pared 0 bases from V and 0 bases from J, leaving 10 bases between. The CDR3 DNA is TGCGCCAGCAGCTTGGCAGGGGTCCTCTCCTACAATGAGCAGTTCTTC. This sequence encodes CASSLAGVLSYNEQFF.

This chain joins TRBV29-1 and TRBJ2-2, with TRBD2 as a possible D gene (7 bases). This CDR3 has 14 amino acids. Trimming stripped 7 bases from V and 5 bases from J, with 17 bases between. CDR1 SQVTM and CDR2 ANQGSEA come from the germline V gene. CDR3 bases: TGCAGCGCGGGGGGTCAGGGGAAAACCGGGGAGCTGTTTTTT. It codes for CSAGGQGKTGELFF.

The rearrangement links TRBV6-1 to TRBJ1-2, with D unresolved. V lost 6 bases to trimming and J lost 6 bases, with 17 bases between them. The CDR3 loop spans 14 amino acids. CDR1 and CDR2 from the germline V gene are MNHNS and SASEGT. CDR3 protein: CASSVDTWSDGYTF. CDR3 nucleotides: TGTGCCAGCAGCGTGGATACCTGGAGCGATGGCTACACCTTC.

The chain combines TRBV5-1 with TRBJ2-2; D perhaps matches TRBD2 (7 bases). The CDR3 runs to 16 residues. Germline CDR1 is SGHRS and CDR2 is YFSETQ. V was cut by 4 bases and J by 7 bases, with 20 bases left in between. The CDR3 protein is CASSNPGGTFIGELFF. The CDR3 coding sequence is TGCGCCAGCAGCAACCCCGGGGGGACATTTATCGGGGAGCTGTTTTTT.

The V and J genes are TRBV7-2 and TRBJ2-2; perhaps TRBD2 as D (6 bases). V was trimmed by 5 bases and J by 4 bases, leaving 11 bases between them. The CDR3 length is 14 residues. Looked up from germline, CDR1 is SGHTA and CDR2 is FQGNSA. DNA for the CDR3: TGTGCCAGCAGCCCGACTAGTTCCACCGGGGAGCTGTTTTTT. Protein: CASSPTSSTGELFF. Full variable domain (missing parts from reference TRBV7-2 and TRBJ2-2): GAGVSQSPSNKVTEKGKDVELRCDPISGHTALYWYRQSLGQGLEFLIYFQGNSAPDKSGLPSDRFSAERTGGSVSTLTIQRTQQEDSAVYLCASSPTSSTGELFFGEGSRLTVL.

The genes are TRBV19 and TRBJ1-1; D is unclear. The germline V and J ends were trimmed by 3 bases and 11 bases, with 10 bases remaining between them. The CDR3 is 11 amino acids. CDR1 and CDR2 (germline): LNHDA, SQIVND (reference sequence). CDR3 nucleotides: TGTGCCAGTAGTATTGGGCCGGCGGCTTTCTTT. Amino acid sequence: CASSIGPAAFF.

In DNA, the CDR3 is TGTGCCAGCAATGGGGGGAATAGCAATCAGCCCCAGCATTTT. Residues: CASNGGNSNQPQHF. This chain connects TRBV2 to TRBJ1-5; a weak D match, TRBD1 (5 bases). CDR1 is SNHLY, CDR2 FYNNEI, per germline. V was cut by 7 bases and J by 0 bases, with 10 bases left in between. CDR3 length: 14 residues.

This chain uses TRBV2 with TRBJ2-7, with D hard to call. Looked up from germline, CDR1 is SNHLY and CDR2 is FYNNEI. V was pared by 6 bases and J by 0 bases, with 6 bases between. The CDR3 totals 12 residues. The CDR3 sequence: CASRTVSYEQYF. In nucleotides, the CDR3 is TGTGCCAGCAGAACAGTCTCCTACGAGCAGTACTTC. Full variable domain (rest looked up from reference TRBV2 and TRBJ2-7): EPEVTQTPSHQVTQMGQEVILRCVPISNHLYFYWYRQILGQKVEFLVSFYNNEISEKSEIFDDQFSVERPDGSNFTLKIRSTKLEDSAMYFCASRTVSYEQYFGPGTRLTVT.

To note about this clone: The junction departs from germline at one end; a sequencing error may be responsible. This chain joins TRBV7-7 and TRBJ2-5; no clear D. This CDR3 is built from 11 residues. Germline V gene data show CDR1 as SSHAT and CDR2 as FNYEAQ (reference sequence). In DNA form, the CDR3 reads TGTGCTAGCAGCTTTTCGGAGACCCAGTACTTC. Residues: CASSFSETQYF.

V usage is TRBV4-1 and J usage is TRBJ2-3; D remains ambiguous. There are 13 residues in the CDR3. The ends were cut back, 1 base at V and 6 bases at J, with 8 bases in the middle. Germline CDR1 reads MGHRA; CDR2 reads YSYEKL. This CDR3 reads CASSQVPVDTQYF. In DNA form, the CDR3 reads TGCGCCAGCAGCCAAGTCCCCGTCGATACGCAGTATTTT.

A few counts support this clone. The V and J genes are TRBV27 and TRBJ1-5, with a tentative D call TRBD1 (6 bases). Germline V gene lookup returns CDR1 MNHEY and CDR2 SMNVEV (reference sequence). The CDR3 loop spans 14 amino acids. Trimming took 5 bases from V and 5 from J, leaving 13 bases between them. The CDR3 DNA follows: TGTGCCAGCAGTCCCCAGGGGTATTATCAGCCCCAGCATTTT. It translates to CASSPQGYYQPQHF.

The chain carries TRBV13 and TRBJ1-3; maybe TRBD1 (6 bases). The germline gives CDR1 PRHDT, CDR2 FYEKMQ (reference sequence). The CDR3 is 19 residues long. With 0 bases removed from V and 0 bases from J, the gap between germline ends came to 18 bases. The CDR3 loop is CASSLGGGVAAHSGNTIYF. The CDR3 coding sequence is TGTGCCAGCAGCTTAGGAGGGGGTGTGGCAGCTCACTCTGGAAACACCATATATTTT.

The V gene is TRBV11-2, the J gene TRBJ1-4; 8 nucleotides agree with TRBD1. J was trimmed by 5 bases and V by 1 base; bases with no gene match: 0. The germline CDR1 and CDR2 sequences are SGHAT and FQNNGV. The length of the CDR3 is 14 residues. Here the CDR3 DNA reads TGTGCCAGCAGCTTAGGGACAGGGAATGAAAAACTGTTTTTT. It yields the protein CASSLGTGNEKLFF.

V is TRBV11-2 and J is TRBJ2-7; a weak D match, TRBD1 (5 bases). CDR3 length equals 15 residues. Germline V gene data show CDR1 as SGHAT and CDR2 as FQNNGV. Trimming cost V 4 bases and J 0 bases, with 13 bases left between them. CDR3 coding DNA: TGTGCCAGCAGCTCGCTTAGAGACAGCTCCTACGAGCAGTACTTC. Its protein is CASSSLRDSSYEQYF.

The chain joins TRBV7-2 to TRBJ2-3; no definite D call. The CDR3 covers 18 residues. Germline values: CDR1 SGHTA, CDR2 FQGNSA. Trimming removed 1 base from V and 0 bases from J, with 17 bases in between. The CDR3 loop is CASSLVAGTTTSTDTQYF. The CDR3 DNA reads as TGTGCCAGCAGCTTAGTTGCAGGAACAACAACTAGCACAGATACGCAGTATTTT. Looking up the rest from reference TRBV7-2 and TRBJ2-3 gives the full variable domain: GAGVSQSPSNKVTEKGKDVELRCDPISGHTALYWYRQSLGQGLEFLIYFQGNSAPDKSGLPSDRFSAERTGGSVSTLTIQRTQQEDSAVYLCASSLVAGTTTSTDTQYFGPGTRLTVL.

This chain links TRBV29-1 with TRBJ2-1; 14 bases match TRBD2. The CDR3 loop spans 17 amino acids. The germline gives CDR1 SQVTM, CDR2 ANQGSEA. V shed 2 bases, J shed 8 bases, and the junction held 11 bases outside the gene matches. DNA for the CDR3: TGCAGCGTTGAATCGCCCCCGACTAGCGGGGGGGCCTATGAGCAGTTCTTC. Protein: CSVESPPTSGGAYEQFF.

The chain uses TRBV11-2 and TRBJ1-4, with TRBD1 as a possible D gene (6 bases). The CDR3 covers 15 residues. V lost 5 bases, J lost 8 bases, and 18 bases lay in between. CDR1 and CDR2 from the germline V gene are SGHAT and FQNNGV. The CDR3 region is CASSRQTGSAEKLFF. The CDR3 DNA sequence: TGTGCCAGCAGCCGTCAAACAGGGAGTGCGGAAAAACTGTTTTTT.

V and J are TRBV5-1 and TRBJ1-2; 10 bases align to TRBD1. The V gene's germline CDR1 is SGHRS and CDR2 YFSETQ. The junction had 10 bases not matched to a gene; V was cut back by 0 bases and J by 5 bases. The CDR3 loop spans 17 amino acids. The CDR3: CASSLGQGAGWRYGYTF. The CDR3 DNA is TGCGCCAGCAGCTTGGGACAGGGGGCTGGCTGGAGGTATGGCTACACCTTC. The entire variable domain, with the rest obtained from reference TRBV5-1 and TRBJ1-2, is as follows: KAGVTQTPRYLIKTRGQQVTLSCSPISGHRSVSWYQQTPGQGLQFLFEYFSETQRNKGNFPGRFSGRQFSNSRSEMNVSTLELGDSALYLCASSLGQGAGWRYGYTFGSGTRLTVV.

The chain carries TRBV19 and TRBJ1-2; TRBD1 aligns across 7 bases. This CDR3 has 15 amino acids. Germline CDR1 LNHDA, CDR2 SQIVND (reference sequence). V lost 5 bases to trimming and J lost 4 bases; unmatched junction nucleotides: 10. DNA for the CDR3: TGTGCCAGTAGTCCGACAGGGATGGAACCCTATGGCTACACCTTC. Translated, it gives CASSPTGMEPYGYTF. Filled out from reference TRBV19 and TRBJ1-2, the complete variable domain reads DGGITQSPKYLFRKEGQNVTLSCEQNLNHDAMYWYRQDPGQGLRLIYYSQIVNDFQKGDIAEGYSVSREKKESFPLTVTSAQKNPTAFYLCASSPTGMEPYGYTFGSGTRLTVV.